The 30 T cell receptor beta chains below were found in one sample sequenced in a study of T cells after yellow fever vaccination. TCRdb ran MiXCR on the 5' RACE reads and lists one entry per CDR3 protein. The data contain some 26,000 distinct CDR3 sequences, 3.4% of them seen just once; the ten biggest clones take up 0.75% to 1%. The sequencing here drew on PBMCs, either bulk or a sorted T-cell subset (CD4+, CD8+, memory, or dextramer-sorted; not recorded which), taken roughly 45 days after the first yellow fever vaccination. The origin of the receptors is a man aged 18-30 years who received the YFV17D yellow fever vaccine.

This clonotype showed up many times. This chain joins TRBV6-5 and TRBJ2-1; possible D gene TRBD1, 5 bases. V lost 5 bases, J lost 0 bases, and 14 bases lay in between. Germline V CDR1 and CDR2: MNHEY, SVGAGI. The CDR3 runs to 16 residues. For the CDR3, the DNA is TGTGCCAGCAGTCGTGGGGCCAGGCGCTCCTACAATGAGCAGTTCTTC. Its protein product is CASSRGARRSYNEQFF.

This clonotype was seen ten or more times. J is TRBJ2-7 and V is TRBV6-1; perhaps D is TRBD1 or TRBD2 (6 bases each). Trimming cost V 5 bases and J 3 bases, with 17 bases left between them. The CDR3 runs to 15 residues. Germline V gene sequence: CDR1 MNHNS, CDR2 SASEGT. The CDR3: CASSPGARVGYEQYF. The DNA for the CDR3 is TGTGCCAGCAGTCCGGGGGCTAGAGTCGGCTACGAGCAGTACTTC.

The chain uses TRBV20-1 and TRBJ2-5, with 7 bases that match TRBD1. Trimming removed 3 bases from V and 5 bases from J; junction bases left unmatched: 9. This CDR3 has 14 residues. Germline-derived CDR1 and CDR2 are DFQATT and SNEGSKA (reference sequence). DNA for the CDR3: TGCAGTGCTAGTCCCCGGACCAGGGGGGAGACCCAGTACTTC. Translating gives CSASPRTRGETQYF.

This clonotype showed up just a few times. CDR3 amino acids: CASSEARELLAWFF. The CDR3 DNA is TGTGCCAGCAGTGAAGCGCGAGAGTTACTAGCCTGGTTCTTC. This rearrangement joins TRBV2 to TRBJ2-1; D might be TRBD2 (6 bases). Trimming cost V 0 bases and J 15 bases, with 18 bases left between them. The CDR3 contains 14 residues. Germline V CDR1 and CDR2: SNHLY, FYNNEI.

This clonotype was counted many times. The chain links TRBV11-2 to TRBJ2-5; the D is unclear. Trimming removed 0 bases from V and 0 bases from J, with 5 bases in between. The V gene's germline CDR1 is SGHAT and CDR2 FQNNGV. The CDR3 runs 14 residues. The CDR3 DNA sequence: TGTGCCAGCAGCTTAGACTCTTACCAAGAGACCCAGTACTTC. Protein sequence: CASSLDSYQETQYF.

This clonotype has ten or more counts. The rearrangement joins TRBV29-1 to TRBJ2-5; D is possibly TRBD1 or TRBD2 (7 bases each). Germline-derived CDR1 and CDR2 are SQVTM and ANQGSEA. The V and J ends lost 8 bases and 2 bases respectively, with 18 bases between them. This CDR3 is 14 amino acids long. CDR3 sequence reads: CSSTRGGWQETQYF. The CDR3 coding sequence is TGCAGCTCGACCAGGGGGGGATGGCAAGAGACCCAGTACTTC. The full variable domain, with the rest looked up from reference TRBV29-1 and TRBJ2-5, is SAVISQKPSRDICQRGTSLTIQCQVDSQVTMMFWYRQQPGQSLTLIATANQGSEATYESGFVIDKFPISRPNLTFSTLTVSNMSPEDSSIYLCSSTRGGWQETQYFGPGTRLLVL.

This clonotype was recorded at least ten times. V and J are TRBV20-1 and TRBJ2-5; 9 nucleotides align to TRBD1. The CDR3 runs to 13 residues. With 4 bases clipped from V and 2 bases from J, the junction kept 2 bases outside the gene matches. Germline V gene sequence: CDR1 DFQATT, CDR2 SNEGSKA (reference sequence). CDR3 DNA: TGCAGTGCTACCGACAGGGGGCAAGAGACCCAGTACTTC. Its protein is CSATDRGQETQYF.

This clonotype was seen ten or more times. The chain uses TRBV9 and TRBJ2-1, with D unresolved. The V and J ends lost 2 bases and 2 bases respectively, with 8 bases between them. The CDR3 is 14 amino acids. Per germline, CDR1 SGDLS and CDR2 YYNGEE. The CDR3 coding sequence is TGTGCCAGCAGCGTCTCCCAACCCTACAATGAGCAGTTCTTC. Its translation is CASSVSQPYNEQFF.

This clonotype came up many times. The chain is built from TRBV20-1 and TRBJ2-1; D is uncertain. Trimming shortened V by 5 bases and J by 5 bases, and 10 bases separated the two germline ends. The CDR3 covers 12 residues. Per germline, CDR1 DFQATT and CDR2 SNEGSKA (reference sequence). CDR3 amino acids: CSAPRYHNEQFF. CDR3 in DNA: TGCAGTGCTCCACGGTATCACAATGAGCAGTTCTTC.

This clonotype was detected many times. The V call is TRBV3-1, the J call TRBJ1-5, with D possibly matching TRBD1 (5 bases). Germline loops: CDR1 LGHDT, CDR2 YNNKEL (reference sequence). V dropped 4 bases and J dropped 4 bases, with 11 bases sitting between them. CDR3 length: 14 amino acids. In DNA form, the CDR3 reads TGTGCCAGCAGCCCGGACGGGGGGAATCAGCCCCAGCATTTT. Protein sequence: CASSPDGGNQPQHF.

This clonotype occurred many times. The rearrangement joins TRBV11-2 to TRBJ2-2; weak D call: TRBD1 (5 bases). Germline values: CDR1 SGHAT, CDR2 FQNNGV. The CDR3 sequence is 17 residues long. Trimming took 0 bases from V and 5 from J, leaving 16 bases between them. CDR3 in DNA: TGTGCCAGCAGCTTAGACCTTTCAGGGCGTATAACCGGGGAGCTGTTTTTT. Protein sequence: CASSLDLSGRITGELFF. The full variable domain, with the rest looked up from reference TRBV11-2 and TRBJ2-2, is EAGVAQSPRYKIIEKRQSVAFWCNPISGHATLYWYQQILGQGPKLLIQFQNNGVVDDSQLPKDRFSAERLKGVDSTLKIQPAKLEDSAVYLCASSLDLSGRITGELFFGEGSRLTVL.

At least ten counts were recorded for this clonotype. The chain is built from TRBV7-2 and TRBJ2-1; 10 nucleotides align to TRBD1. The germline gives CDR1 SGHTA, CDR2 FQGNSA. After removal of 1 base from V and 8 bases from J, the junction contained 8 bases not matched to a gene. The CDR3 covers 16 residues. CDR3 protein: CASSLVGGTGVDEQFF. The DNA for the CDR3 is TGTGCCAGCAGCTTAGTTGGTGGGACAGGGGTCGATGAGCAGTTCTTC.

This clonotype was recorded many times. The genes are TRBV4-3 and TRBJ2-3; D ambiguous. From germline, CDR1 is LGHNA and CDR2 YSLEER. CDR3 length: 15 amino acids. The ends were cut back, 0 bases at V and 7 bases at J, with 14 bases in the middle. Here the CDR3 reads CASSQDMIGPNTQYF. The DNA of the CDR3 is TGCGCCAGCAGCCAAGATATGATAGGGCCAAATACGCAGTATTTT.

This clonotype was counted many times. The chain has TRBV9 and TRBJ2-5; 8 bases map to TRBD1. CDR1 and CDR2 (germline): SGDLS, YYNGEE. Germline trimming cut 1 base from V and 4 bases from J; bases unmatched to any gene: 3. The CDR3 length is 14 residues. CDR3 protein: CASSVWGTGETQYF. CDR3 DNA: TGTGCCAGCAGCGTATGGGGGACAGGAGAGACCCAGTACTTC.

This clonotype was recorded at least ten times. This sequence joins TRBV12-3 or TRBV12-4 and TRBJ1-5; D remains unclear. The V and J ends lost 5 bases and 3 bases respectively, with 8 bases between them. The length of the CDR3 is 13 residues. CDR3 coding DNA: TGTGCCAGCAGTATCCAGGTCAATCAGCCCCAGCATTTT. Its translation: CASSIQVNQPQHF.

This clonotype was counted many times. The chain couples TRBV3-1 to TRBJ2-3, with unresolved D. V lost 4 bases to trimming and J lost 6 bases, with 11 bases between them. The CDR3 extends over 13 amino acids. Per the germline V gene, CDR1 is LGHDT and CDR2 is YNNKEL (reference sequence). The CDR3 loop is CASSRLFGDTQYF. CDR3 sequence (DNA): TGTGCCAGCAGCCGACTCTTTGGGGATACGCAGTATTTT.

In its sample, this clonotype ranks as medium-sized (0.01 to 0.1%). The V and J genes are TRBV7-2 and TRBJ2-3, with 7 bases identical to TRBD1. Germline V lookup: CDR1 SGHTA, CDR2 FQGNSA. CDR3 length: 14 residues. The J segment lost 0 bases and the V segment lost 7 bases, leaving 4 bases of the junction unmatched. The CDR3, as DNA: TGTGCCAGCACCAACAGGGGAAGCACAGATACGCAGTATTTT. Its translation is CASTNRGSTDTQYF.

The sample holds many counts of this clonotype. The rearrangement joins TRBV20-1 to TRBJ2-1; 7 nucleotides line up with TRBD2. The CDR3 sequence is 16 residues long. The junction had 10 bases not matched to a gene; V was cut back by 1 base and J by 4 bases. In germline, CDR1 is DFQATT, CDR2 SNEGSKA (reference sequence). The CDR3 DNA follows: TGCAGTGCTAGAGGGAGAGGTCTGCGGGGGTACAATGAGCAGTTCTTC. This encodes CSARGRGLRGYNEQFF.

Regarding this clonotype: It may be a read error: a sequence one base away is much more abundant. The chain is built from TRBV7-9 and TRBJ1-1; perhaps TRBD1 as D (5 bases). Trimming cost V 10 bases and J 5 bases, with 14 bases left between them. Germline lookup yields CDR1 SEHNR and CDR2 FQNEAQ (reference sequence). The length of the CDR3 is 12 residues. The CDR3 region is CAIRREGTEAFF. The CDR3 DNA reads TGTGCCATAAGAAGGGAGGGGACTGAAGCTTTCTTT.

This clonotype was counted many times. The V gene is TRBV5-5, the J gene TRBJ2-5; 9 bases fit TRBD2. V was clipped by 0 bases and J by 5 bases; unmatched bases: 5. Per germline, CDR1 SGHKS and CDR2 YYEKEE (reference sequence). This CDR3 is 15 amino acids long. The CDR3 nucleotides are TGTGCCAGCAGCTTGGGGCGGGGGGGCCCTGAGACCCAGTACTTC. This translates into CASSLGRGGPETQYF.

This clonotype has a count of ten or more. The CDR3 DNA sequence: TGTGCCAGCAGTTTACGGCAGGGGGATGAAAAACTGTTTTTT. Residues: CASSLRQGDEKLFF. The chain employs TRBV12-3 or TRBV12-4 and TRBJ1-4; 7 bases align to TRBD1. V lost 2 bases, J lost 6 bases, and 3 bases stayed unmatched. This CDR3 spans 14 amino acids.

This clonotype showed up many times. The chain combines TRBV3-1 with TRBJ1-6; D gene unclear. Germline values: CDR1 LGHDT, CDR2 YNNKEL (reference sequence). CDR3 length: 15 amino acids. The ends were cut back, 0 bases at V and 4 bases at J, with 7 bases in the middle. The CDR3 protein is CASSQDPGYNSPLHF. DNA of the CDR3: TGTGCCAGCAGCCAAGACCCAGGTTATAATTCACCCCTCCACTTT.

This clonotype has at least ten counts. V gene TRBV18 combines with J gene TRBJ2-5; D possibly corresponds to TRBD2 (5 bases). This CDR3 comprises 16 residues. Trimming pared 0 bases from V and 4 bases from J, leaving 15 bases between. Germline CDR1 reads KGHSH; CDR2 reads LQKENI. The CDR3 loop reads CASSPPRVAGGETQYF. CDR3 bases: TGTGCCAGCTCACCACCGAGGGTCGCGGGCGGAGAGACCCAGTACTTC.

This clonotype is medium-sized by share. In nucleotides, the CDR3 is TGCGCCAGCAGCTTGGATCTCCCTCAAGAGACCCAGTACTTC. As protein: CASSLDLPQETQYF. The chain uses TRBV5-1 and TRBJ2-5, with no clear D. CDR1 is SGHRS, CDR2 YFSETQ, per germline. CDR3 length equals 14 residues. The V end was cut by 0 bases, the J end by 2 bases, with 8 bases between.

The sample holds many counts of this clonotype. The chain links TRBV27 to TRBJ2-7; D gene ambiguous. The CDR3 loop spans 15 amino acids. Germline-derived CDR1 and CDR2 are MNHEY and SMNVEV (reference sequence). Trimming stripped 7 bases from V and 3 bases from J, with 19 bases between. The CDR3 nucleotides are TGTGCCAGCACTGGGTATCGAGAAAAGAGCTACGAGCAGTACTTC. Amino acid sequence: CASTGYREKSYEQYF.

Ten or more counts support this clonotype. The V gene is TRBV7-2, the J gene TRBJ2-1; unclear D gene. CDR1 and CDR2 (germline): SGHTA, FQGNSA. The CDR3 runs 15 residues. V lost 6 bases to trimming and J lost 9 bases, with 21 bases between them. The CDR3 nucleotides read TGTGCCAGCAGTCCAGTGATGGACCTCTCCCCTGAGCAGTTCTTC. This codes for CASSPVMDLSPEQFF.

This clonotype was observed at least ten times. The chain combines TRBV6-2 or TRBV6-3 with TRBJ2-7; weak D call: TRBD1 (5 bases). Trimming stripped 5 bases from V and 5 bases from J, with 13 bases between. Germline-derived CDR1 and CDR2 are MNHEY and SVGEGT. CDR3 length: 13 residues. The CDR3 sequence is CASSTSGPHEQYF. The CDR3 coding sequence is TGTGCCAGCAGTACCTCAGGGCCCCACGAGCAGTACTTC.

This clonotype was detected many times. The J gene is TRBJ1-5, the V gene TRBV11-1; tentative D call: TRBD1 (6 bases). CDR3 length equals 18 residues. Germline V CDR1 and CDR2: SGHAT, FQDESV (reference sequence). V was pared by 4 bases and J by 4 bases, with 23 bases between. The CDR3: CASSSDPGALGRNQPQHF. CDR3 sequence (DNA): TGTGCCAGCAGCTCCGATCCGGGGGCGCTTGGAAGGAATCAGCCCCAGCATTTT. Complete variable domain (other parts from reference TRBV11-1 and TRBJ1-5): EAEVAQSPRYKITEKSQAVAFWCDPISGHATLYWYRQILGQGPELLVQFQDESVVDDSQLPKDRFSAERLKGVDSTLKIQPAELGDSAMYLCASSSDPGALGRNQPQHFGDGTRLSIL.

This clonotype was detected a few times. The chain joins TRBV12-3 or TRBV12-4 to TRBJ1-6, with a tentative D call TRBD1 (5 bases). The CDR3 covers 17 residues. Deletions cut 3 bases from V and 8 bases from J, with 20 bases between. CDR3 in DNA: TGTGCCAGCAGTTTGGGAATAAGGGGCCGTGATGATTCACCCCTCCACTTT. Protein: CASSLGIRGRDDSPLHF.

This clonotype was detected ten times or more. The chain is built from TRBV5-1 and TRBJ2-5, with a possible D match to TRBD2 (6 bases). The CDR3 has 14 residues. Trimming shortened V by 5 bases and J by 5 bases, and 16 bases separated the two germline ends. Germline V lookup: CDR1 SGHRS, CDR2 YFSETQ. CDR3 sequence reads: CASRPSGGVETQYF. In DNA, the CDR3 is TGCGCCAGCAGACCTTCCGGCGGGGTTGAGACCCAGTACTTC.